This T cell receptor beta chain emerged from a study of T cell repertoires in cytomegalovirus infection. Study at large: Public TCR beta signature analysis indicated the presence of both CMV infection and matching HLA type.

A note on this clonotype: Its antigen is as yet unknown.

Per the germline V gene, CDR1 is SGHVS and CDR2 is FQNEAQ. With V trimmed by 4 bases and J by 15 bases, 8 bases remained unmatched. The CDR3 loop spans 12 amino acids. TCRdb reprocessed the reads with MiXCR, giving one entry per CDR3 protein. The sample holds 20,000 to 25,000 distinct CDR3 sequences, roughly 40% seen once. The clonotype was recovered from a human donor in good health (CMV status not recorded). Some clones in this sample may be carry-over from other donors' samples. This chain links TRBV7-8 with TRBJ2-3; 9 bases are shared with TRBD2. Sequencing was performed on CD8+ T cells from cultured PBMCs, taken from culture after CMV antigen stimulation. The CDR3 region has the DNA TGTGCCAGCAGCTACGGGCTAGCGGGATTTTATTTT. It yields the protein CASSYGLAGFYF.